This entry describes one TCR beta chain. The entry originates in a study of cytomegalovirus exposure and HLA in healthy donors. Each of the donors was a healthy bone marrow donor. Primers: 60 Vbeta forward and 13 Jbeta reverse. TCRdb's table, derived via immunoSEQ multiplex PCR, lists solely in-frame clones and lacks some. The sample has 150,000 to 200,000 clones, more than 65% seen once. V dropped 5 bases and J dropped 0 bases, with 3 bases sitting between them. CDR1 is LNHNV, CDR2 YYDKDF, per germline (reference sequence). This CDR3 contains 12 residues. The chain links TRBV15 to TRBJ2-3; D remains unclear. The source material was PBMCs. The TCR originated in a female donor in good health and CMV-seronegative. CDR3 DNA sequence: TGTGCCACCAGCCGTAGCACAGATACGCAGTATTTT. Encoded protein: CATSRSTDTQYF.